This TCR beta chain was documented in a study of OX40 agonist ivuxolimab in advanced cancers. Study-wide background: The dose-escalation group included hepatocellular carcinoma, melanoma, renal cell carcinoma and head and neck cancer. Therapy given before enrollment (anti-PD-1, anti-PD-L1 or anti-CTLA-4) was allowed, and 40% had some.

Patients had blood sampled at baseline and again on cycle 4 day 1 and cycle 7 day 1. TCRdb keeps only in-frame clones here, not all; method: immunoSEQ multiplex PCR. The sample consists of 25,000 to 35,000 clones, more than 70% of them appearing once. Germline V CDR1 and CDR2: MNHEY, SMNVEV (reference sequence). The CDR3 has 14 amino acids. V lost 5 bases and J lost 1, with 11 bases in between. In its sample, this clone was seen once. The antigen is undetermined. Study outcomes and limitations: Averaging showed that CD8+ T cells had more expanded clones than CD4+ did.

The chain employs TRBV27 and TRBJ2-5; TRBD1 might be the D (5 bases). The sequence derives from an adult with an advanced solid tumor such as melanoma, head and neck, liver or kidney cancer. Specimen: CD4+ or CD8+ T cells sorted from blood, collected in a trial of the OX40 agonist ivuxolimab. CDR3: CASSLNRFQETQYF. CDR3 coding DNA: TGTGCCAGCAGTCTAAACAGGTTCCAAGAGACCCAGTACTTC.